The entry below describes one T cell receptor (beta chain). What it recognizes is unknown. Relative to the germline gene, one junction end is altered; a read error may explain this. This sample was included in a study of cytomegalovirus exposure and HLA in healthy donors. The overall study: There were under 130 million unique TCR beta sequences, drawn from approximately 190 million T cells, in an earlier analysis.

60 Vbeta and 13 Jbeta primers were used in PCR. Sequenced by immunoSEQ multiplex PCR; TCRdb stores in-frame clones only, minus some. The sample has fewer than 200,000 clones, about four fifths seen once. Donors were ostensibly healthy at sampling, although undocumented immune exposures were probable. Study-level findings and limits: A previous analysis found most TCR beta V segments productive roughly 90% or roughly 30% of the time. Relative to equally common others, HLA-associated TCR beta chains showed greater clonal expansion in a later analysis.

The CDR3 runs to 15 residues. Germline V gene data show CDR1 as SQVTM and CDR2 as ANQGSEA. What was sequenced was PBMCs. V is TRBV29-1 and J is TRBJ2-1; 7 nucleotides match TRBD2. The source of this sequence is a female donor in good health and CMV-seronegative. This chain's CDR3 is CSVEVGGDSYNEQFF. The DNA for the CDR3 is TGCAGCGTCGAAGTGGGGGGGGATTCCTACAATGAGCAGTTCTTC.